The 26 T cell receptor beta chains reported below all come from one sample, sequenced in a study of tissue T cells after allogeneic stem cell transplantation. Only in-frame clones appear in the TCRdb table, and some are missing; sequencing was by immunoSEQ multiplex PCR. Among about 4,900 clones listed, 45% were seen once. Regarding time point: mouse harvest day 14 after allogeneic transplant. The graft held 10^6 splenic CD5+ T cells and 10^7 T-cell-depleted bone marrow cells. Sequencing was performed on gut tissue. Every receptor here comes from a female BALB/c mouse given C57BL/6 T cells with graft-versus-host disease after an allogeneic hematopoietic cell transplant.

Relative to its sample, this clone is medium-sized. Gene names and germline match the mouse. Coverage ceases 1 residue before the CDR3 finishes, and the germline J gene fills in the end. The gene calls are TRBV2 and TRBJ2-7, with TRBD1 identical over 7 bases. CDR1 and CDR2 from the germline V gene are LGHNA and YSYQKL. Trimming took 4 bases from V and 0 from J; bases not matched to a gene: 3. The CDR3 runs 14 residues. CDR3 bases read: TGTGCCAGCAGCCCTCGGGACAGCTCCTATGAACAGTAC. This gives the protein CASSPRDSSYEQY. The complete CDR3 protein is CASSPRDSSYEQYF.

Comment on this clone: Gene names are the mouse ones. This CDR3 is CASSPGGREQYF. The part of the CDR3 DNA that was read is TGTGCCAGCAGCCCTGGGGGGCGGGAACAGTAC. This rearrangement joins TRBV3 to TRBJ2-7; 8 positions match TRBD2. The read ends 1 residue early relative to the CDR3; the germline J gene fills the gap. Germline values: CDR1 SNHLY, CDR2 FYNGKV (reference sequence). The CDR3 length is 12 residues. The V and J ends lost 5 bases and 7 bases, in that order; junction bases with no gene match: 4.

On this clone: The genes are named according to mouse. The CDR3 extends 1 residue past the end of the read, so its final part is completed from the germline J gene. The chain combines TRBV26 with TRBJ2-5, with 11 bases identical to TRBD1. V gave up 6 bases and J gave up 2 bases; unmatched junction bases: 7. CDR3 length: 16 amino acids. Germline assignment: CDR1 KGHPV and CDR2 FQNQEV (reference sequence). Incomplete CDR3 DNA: TGTGCCAGCAGCCTTCCGGGACAGGGGGTCCAAGACACCCAGTAC. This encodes CASSLPGQGVQDTQY. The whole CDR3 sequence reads CASSLPGQGVQDTQYF.

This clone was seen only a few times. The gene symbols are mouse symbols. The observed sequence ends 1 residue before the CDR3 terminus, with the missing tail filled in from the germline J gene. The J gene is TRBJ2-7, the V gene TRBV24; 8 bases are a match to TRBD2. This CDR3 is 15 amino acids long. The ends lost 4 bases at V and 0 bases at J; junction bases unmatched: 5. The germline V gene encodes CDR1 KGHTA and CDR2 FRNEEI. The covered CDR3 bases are TGTGCCAGCAGTCCCCGGGACTGGTCCTCCTATGAACAGTAC. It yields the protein CASSPRDWSSYEQY. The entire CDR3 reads CASSPRDWSSYEQYF.

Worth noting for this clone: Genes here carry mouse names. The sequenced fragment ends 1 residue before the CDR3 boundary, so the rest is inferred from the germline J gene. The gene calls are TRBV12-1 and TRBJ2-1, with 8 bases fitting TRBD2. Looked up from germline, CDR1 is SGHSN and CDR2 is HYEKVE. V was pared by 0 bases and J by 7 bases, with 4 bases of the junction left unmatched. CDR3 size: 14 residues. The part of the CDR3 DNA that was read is TGTGCCAGCTCTCTCTGGGGGGGAAGAGCTGAGCAGTTC. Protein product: CASSLWGGRAEQF. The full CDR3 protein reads CASSLWGGRAEQFF.

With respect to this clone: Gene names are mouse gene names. The part of the CDR3 DNA that was read is TGTGCCAGCAGTGAACGTAGGGGGACAAACACAGAAGTCTTC. Its translation: CASSERRGTNTEVF. The full-length CDR3 reads as CASSERRGTNTEVFF. This chain joins TRBV13-3 and TRBJ1-1, with D maybe TRBD1 (6 bases). The read terminates 1 residue before the CDR3 end, so the remaining end is supplied by the germline J gene. The CDR3 has 15 residues. Germline CDR1 is NNHDY and CDR2 is SYVADS. V gave up 2 bases and J gave up 0 bases, with 11 bases separating them.

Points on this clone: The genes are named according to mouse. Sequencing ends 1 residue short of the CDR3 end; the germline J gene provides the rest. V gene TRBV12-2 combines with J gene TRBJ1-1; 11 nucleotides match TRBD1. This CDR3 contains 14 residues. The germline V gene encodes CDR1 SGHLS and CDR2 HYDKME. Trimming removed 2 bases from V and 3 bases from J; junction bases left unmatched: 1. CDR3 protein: CASSRDRGYTEVFF. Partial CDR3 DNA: TGTGCCAGCTCTCGGGACAGGGGGTACACAGAAGTCTTC.

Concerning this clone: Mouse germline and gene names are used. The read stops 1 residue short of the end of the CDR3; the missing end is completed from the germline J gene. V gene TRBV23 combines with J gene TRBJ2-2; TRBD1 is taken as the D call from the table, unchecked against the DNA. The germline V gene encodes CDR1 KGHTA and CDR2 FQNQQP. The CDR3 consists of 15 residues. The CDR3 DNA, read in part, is TGCTCCAGCAGCCCCGGGACAGGGGACACCGGGCAGCTCTAC. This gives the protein CSSSPGTGDTGQLY. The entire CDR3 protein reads CSSSPGTGDTGQLYF.

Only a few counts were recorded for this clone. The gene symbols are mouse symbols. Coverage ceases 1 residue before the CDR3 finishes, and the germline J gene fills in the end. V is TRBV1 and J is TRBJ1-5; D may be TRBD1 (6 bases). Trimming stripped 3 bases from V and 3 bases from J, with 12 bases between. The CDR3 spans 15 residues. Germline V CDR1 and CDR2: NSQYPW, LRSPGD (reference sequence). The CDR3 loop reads CTCSATGWGNQAPLF. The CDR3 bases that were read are TGCACCTGCAGTGCCACAGGGTGGGGCAACCAGGCTCCGCTT.

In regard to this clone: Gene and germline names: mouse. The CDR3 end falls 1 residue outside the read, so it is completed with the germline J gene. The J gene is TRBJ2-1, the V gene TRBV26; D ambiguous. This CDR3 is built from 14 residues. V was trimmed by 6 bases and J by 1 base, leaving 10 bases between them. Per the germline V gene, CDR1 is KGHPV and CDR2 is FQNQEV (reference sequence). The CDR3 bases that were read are TGTGCCAGCAGGTTTGACACGAACTATGCTGAGCAGTTC. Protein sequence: CASRFDTNYAEQF. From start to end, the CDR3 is CASRFDTNYAEQFF. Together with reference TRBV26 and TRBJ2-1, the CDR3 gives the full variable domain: NSKVIQTPRYLVKGQGQKAKMRCIPEKGHPVVFWYQQNKNNEFKFLINFQNQEVLQQIDMTEKRFSAECPSNSPCSLEIQSSEAGDSALYLCASRFDTNYAEQFFGPGTRLTVL.

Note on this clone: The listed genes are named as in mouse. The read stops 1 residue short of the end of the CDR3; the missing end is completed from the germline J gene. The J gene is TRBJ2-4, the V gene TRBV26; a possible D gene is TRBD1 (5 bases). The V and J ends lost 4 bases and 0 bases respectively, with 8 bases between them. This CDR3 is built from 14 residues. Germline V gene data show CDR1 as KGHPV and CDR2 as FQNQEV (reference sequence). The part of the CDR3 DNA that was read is TGTGCCAGCAGTCCGACAGTTAGTCAAAACACCTTGTAC. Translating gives CASSPTVSQNTLY. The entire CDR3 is CASSPTVSQNTLYF.

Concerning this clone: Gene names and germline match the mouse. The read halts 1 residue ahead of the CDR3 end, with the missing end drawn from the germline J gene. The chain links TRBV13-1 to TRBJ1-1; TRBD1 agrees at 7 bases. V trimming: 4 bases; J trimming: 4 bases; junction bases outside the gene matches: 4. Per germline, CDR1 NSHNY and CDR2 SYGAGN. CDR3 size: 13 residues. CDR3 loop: CASSLGTVTEVFF. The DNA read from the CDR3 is TGTGCCAGCAGTCTCGGGACAGTCACAGAAGTCTTC.

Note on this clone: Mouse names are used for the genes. CDR3 sequence reads: CSSSQRLGGFNQDTQYF. The DNA read from the CDR3 is TGCTCCAGCAGTCAGCGACTGGGGGGGTTTAACCAAGACACCCAGTAC. The V call is TRBV23, the J call TRBJ2-5; the table's D call TRBD2 went unverified against the DNA. The missing CDR3 end, 1 residue past where the read stops, is filled in from the germline J gene. From germline, CDR1 is KGHTA and CDR2 FQNQQP. The CDR3 extends over 17 amino acids.

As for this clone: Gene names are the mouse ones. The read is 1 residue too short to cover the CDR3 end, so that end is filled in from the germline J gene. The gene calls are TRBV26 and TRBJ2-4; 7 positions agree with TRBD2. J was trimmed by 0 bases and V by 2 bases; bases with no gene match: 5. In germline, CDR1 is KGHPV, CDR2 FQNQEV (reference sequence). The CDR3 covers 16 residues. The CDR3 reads CASSLGWGSSQNTLYF. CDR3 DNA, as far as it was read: TGTGCCAGCAGTCTGGGCTGGGGGAGCAGTCAAAACACCTTGTAC.

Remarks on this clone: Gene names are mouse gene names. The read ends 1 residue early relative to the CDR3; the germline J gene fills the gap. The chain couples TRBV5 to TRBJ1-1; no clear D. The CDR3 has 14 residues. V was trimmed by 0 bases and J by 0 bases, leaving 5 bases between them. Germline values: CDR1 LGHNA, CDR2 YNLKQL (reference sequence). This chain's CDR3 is CASSQEPQNTEVFF. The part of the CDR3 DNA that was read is TGTGCCAGCAGCCAAGAACCCCAGAACACAGAAGTCTTC.

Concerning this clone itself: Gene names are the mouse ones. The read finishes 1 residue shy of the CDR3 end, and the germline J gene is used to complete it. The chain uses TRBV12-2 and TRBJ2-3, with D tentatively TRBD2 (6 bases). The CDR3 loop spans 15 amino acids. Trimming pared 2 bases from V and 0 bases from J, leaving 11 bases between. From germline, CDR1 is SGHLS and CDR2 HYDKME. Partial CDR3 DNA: TGTGCCAGCTCTCGGCTGGGGTTTAGTGCAGAAACGCTGTAT. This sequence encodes CASSRLGFSAETLY. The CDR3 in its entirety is CASSRLGFSAETLYF. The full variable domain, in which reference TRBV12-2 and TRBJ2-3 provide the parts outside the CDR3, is NSGVVQSPRYIIKGKGERSILKCIPISGHLSVAWYQQTQGQELKFFIQHYDKMERDKGNLPSRFSVQQFDDYHSEMNMSALELEDSAVYFCASSRLGFSAETLYFGSGTRLTVL.

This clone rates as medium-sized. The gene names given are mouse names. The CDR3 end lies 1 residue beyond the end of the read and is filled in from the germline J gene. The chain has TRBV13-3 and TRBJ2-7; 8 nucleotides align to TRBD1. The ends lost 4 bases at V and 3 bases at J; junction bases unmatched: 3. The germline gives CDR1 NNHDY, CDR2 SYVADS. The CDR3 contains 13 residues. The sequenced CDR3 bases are TGTGCCAGCAGTCGGGACAGGATCTATGAACAGTAC. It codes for CASSRDRIYEQY. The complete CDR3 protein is CASSRDRIYEQYF.

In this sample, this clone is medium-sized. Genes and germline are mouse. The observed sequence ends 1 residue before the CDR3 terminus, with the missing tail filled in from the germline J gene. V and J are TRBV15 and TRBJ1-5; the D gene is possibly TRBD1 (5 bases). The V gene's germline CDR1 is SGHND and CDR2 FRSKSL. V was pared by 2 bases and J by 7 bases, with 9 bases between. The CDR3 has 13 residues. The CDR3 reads CASSLQTDQAPLF. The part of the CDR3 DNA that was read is TGTGCCAGCAGTTTACAGACAGATCAGGCTCCGCTT.

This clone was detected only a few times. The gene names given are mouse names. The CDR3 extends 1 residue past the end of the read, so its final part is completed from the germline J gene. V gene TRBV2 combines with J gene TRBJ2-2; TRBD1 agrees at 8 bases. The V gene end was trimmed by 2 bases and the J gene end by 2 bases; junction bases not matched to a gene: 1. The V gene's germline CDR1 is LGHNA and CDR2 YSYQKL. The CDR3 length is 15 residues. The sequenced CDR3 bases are TGTGCCAGCAGCCAATACAGGGGGAACACCGGGCAGCTCTAC. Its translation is CASSQYRGNTGQLY. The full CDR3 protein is CASSQYRGNTGQLYF.

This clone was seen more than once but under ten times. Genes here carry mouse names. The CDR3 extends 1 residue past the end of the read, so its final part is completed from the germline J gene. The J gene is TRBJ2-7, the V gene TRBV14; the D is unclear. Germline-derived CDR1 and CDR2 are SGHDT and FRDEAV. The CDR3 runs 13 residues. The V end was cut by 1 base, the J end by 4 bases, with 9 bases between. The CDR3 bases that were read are TGTGCCAGCAGTTTCCAGGCCTCATATGAACAGTAC. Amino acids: CASSFQASYEQY. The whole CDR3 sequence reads CASSFQASYEQYF.

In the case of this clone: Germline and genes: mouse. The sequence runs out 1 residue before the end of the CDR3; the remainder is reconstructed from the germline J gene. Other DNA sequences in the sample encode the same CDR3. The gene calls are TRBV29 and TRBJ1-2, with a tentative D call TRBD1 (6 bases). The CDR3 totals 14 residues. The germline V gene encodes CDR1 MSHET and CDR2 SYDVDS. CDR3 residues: CPSTLWGRNSDYTF. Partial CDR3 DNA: TGTCCCAGCACTTTGTGGGGGCGGAACTCCGACTACACC.

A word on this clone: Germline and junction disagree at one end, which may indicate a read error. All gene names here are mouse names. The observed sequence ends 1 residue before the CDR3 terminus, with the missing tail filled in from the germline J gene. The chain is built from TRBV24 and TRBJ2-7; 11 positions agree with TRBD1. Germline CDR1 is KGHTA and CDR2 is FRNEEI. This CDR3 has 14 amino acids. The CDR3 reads CSSSPGQGAYEQYF. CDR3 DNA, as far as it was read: TGCTCCAGCAGTCCGGGACAGGGGGCCTATGAACAGTAC.

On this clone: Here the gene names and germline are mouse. Here the CDR3 reads CASSSTGAQDTQYF. CDR3 bases read: TGTGCCAGCTCTTCGACTGGGGCCCAAGACACCCAGTAC. The chain carries TRBV12-1 and TRBJ2-5; 8 positions agree with TRBD2. The DNA ends 1 residue before the CDR3 does, and the rest of the CDR3 is filled in from the germline J gene. Germline V CDR1 and CDR2: SGHSN, HYEKVE. This CDR3 is 14 amino acids long. The junction had 3 bases not matched to a gene; V was cut back by 3 bases and J by 2 bases.

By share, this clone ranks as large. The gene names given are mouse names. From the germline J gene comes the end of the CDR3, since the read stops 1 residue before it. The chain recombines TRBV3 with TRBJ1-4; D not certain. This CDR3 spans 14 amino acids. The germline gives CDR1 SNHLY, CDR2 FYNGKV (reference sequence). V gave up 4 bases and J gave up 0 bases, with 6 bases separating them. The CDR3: CASSSQISNERLFF. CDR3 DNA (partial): TGTGCCAGCAGCTCACAGATTTCCAACGAAAGATTATTT.

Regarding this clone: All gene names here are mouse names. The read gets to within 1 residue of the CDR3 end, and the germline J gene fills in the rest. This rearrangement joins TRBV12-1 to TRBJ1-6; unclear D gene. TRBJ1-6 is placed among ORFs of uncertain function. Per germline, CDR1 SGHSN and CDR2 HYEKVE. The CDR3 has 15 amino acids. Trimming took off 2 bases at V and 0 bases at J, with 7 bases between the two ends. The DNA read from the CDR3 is TGTGCCAGCTCTCGACAACTTTCCTATAATTCGCCCCTCTAC. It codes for CASSRQLSYNSPLY. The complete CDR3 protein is CASSRQLSYNSPLYF.

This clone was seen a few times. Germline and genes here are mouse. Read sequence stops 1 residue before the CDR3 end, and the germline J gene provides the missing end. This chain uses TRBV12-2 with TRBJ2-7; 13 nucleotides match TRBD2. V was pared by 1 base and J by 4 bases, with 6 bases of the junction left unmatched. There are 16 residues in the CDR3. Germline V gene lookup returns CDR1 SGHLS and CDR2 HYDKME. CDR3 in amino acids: CASSLKPGLGGYEQYF. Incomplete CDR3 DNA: TGTGCCAGCTCTCTTAAGCCGGGACTGGGGGGGTATGAACAGTAC.